The following is a TCR beta chain sequence with its context. The V gene's germline CDR1 is MNHNY and CDR2 SVGAGI (reference sequence). The CDR3 contains 14 residues. Trimming left V 0 bases short and J 3 bases short, with 9 bases between. At deep level, the assay was performed. Libraries were prepared by immunoSEQ multiplex PCR; TCRdb keeps only in-frame clonotypes and omits some of them. The sample has 600,000 to 750,000 clones; about 92% are singletons. The data are from a study of shared clonotypes between healthy human individuals. Looking at the study overall: Each donor had three CD4 naive, three CD4 memory, two CD8 naive and one CD8 memory plate.

CD45RO+ cells were combined with CCR7-negative CD45RA+ TemRA cells to form CD8 memory. The receptor was isolated from a man in his late teens or twenties in good health. Some clones in this sample may be carry-over from other donors' samples. The chain couples TRBV6-6 to TRBJ2-7; possible D gene TRBD1, 6 bases. Material: memory CD8+ T cells from PBMCs. The subset here: CD45RO+ cells pooled with CCR7-negative TemRA cells. The CDR3 bases are TGTGCCAGCAGTTACTCGTCAGGGGTCTACGAGCAGTACTTC. Translation gives CASSYSSGVYEQYF.